What follows are 21 T cell receptor beta chains derived from one specimen sequenced in a study of cytotoxic CD8 clonotypes in ibrutinib-treated CLL. The table came from immunoSEQ multiplex PCR; TCRdb's copy has only in-frame clones and leaves some out. This table holds some 92,000 clones, 60% to 80% found once. The sequenced sample was PBMCs, obtained after 24 months of ibrutinib treatment. These receptors originate from a human donor with chronic lymphocytic leukemia.

This clone was counted many times. The chain combines TRBV5-8 with TRBJ2-5, with 11 bases that match TRBD2. V lost 2 bases to trimming and J lost 2 bases; unmatched junction nucleotides: 11. The CDR3 has 18 amino acids. The germline V gene has CDR1 SGHTS and CDR2 YDEGEE. The CDR3 DNA reads TGTGCCAGCAGCTTTGGGTCCCTAGCGGGAGGACTACAAGAGACCCAGTACTTC. Protein: CASSFGSLAGGLQETQYF.

The chain is built from TRBV5-1 and TRBJ2-1, with 8 nucleotides matching TRBD2. With V trimmed by 4 bases and J by 7 bases, 19 bases remained unmatched. The CDR3 runs 18 residues. Germline V CDR1 and CDR2: SGHRS, YFSETQ. CDR3 coding DNA: TGCGCCAGCAGCCCGCTTACCCTAGCGGGCCCATTAGGTAATGAGCAGTTCTTC. Translating gives CASSPLTLAGPLGNEQFF.

This rearrangement joins TRBV28 to TRBJ1-1, with D perhaps TRBD1 (5 bases). This CDR3 contains 15 residues. V dropped 3 bases and J dropped 0 bases, with 11 bases sitting between them. In germline, CDR1 is MDHEN, CDR2 SYDVKM. The CDR3 is CASSFSGTMNTEAFF. Written as DNA, the CDR3 is TGTGCCAGCAGTTTTTCAGGGACGATGAACACTGAAGCTTTCTTT. Filled out from reference TRBV28 and TRBJ1-1, the complete variable domain reads DVKVTQSSRYLVKRTGEKVFLECVQDMDHENMFWYRQDPGLGLRLIYFSYDVKMKEKGDIPEGYSVSREKKERFSLILESASTNQTSMYLCASSFSGTMNTEAFFGQGTRLTVV.

The chain combines TRBV19 with TRBJ1-2; 8 bases line up with TRBD1. CDR1 is LNHDA and CDR2 is SQIVND in the germline V gene (reference sequence). The trim removed 4 bases at V and 4 bases at J, leaving 8 bases unmatched. The CDR3 runs 15 residues. CDR3 in DNA: TGTGCCAGTAGTACAAAAGGACAGGGAAGCTATGGCTACACCTTC. Its protein product is CASSTKGQGSYGYTF.

The chain has TRBV28 and TRBJ2-1, with TRBD1 matching over 7 bases. Trimming took 7 bases from V and 4 from J; bases not matched to a gene: 7. Germline-derived CDR1 and CDR2 are MDHEN and SYDVKM. CDR3 length equals 14 residues. CDR3 coding DNA: TGTGCCAGCACCAGGGGGTTCGGTTACAATGAGCAGTTCTTC. It codes for CASTRGFGYNEQFF.

This chain links TRBV27 with TRBJ2-2; D remains ambiguous. Germline CDR1 MNHEY, CDR2 SMNVEV (reference sequence). With 4 bases removed from V and 5 bases from J, the gap between germline ends came to 11 bases. The CDR3 runs to 14 residues. CDR3: CASSWSFGTGELFF. The CDR3 region has the DNA TGTGCCAGCAGTTGGAGCTTTGGGACCGGGGAGCTGTTTTTT.

The chain employs TRBV28 and TRBJ2-2, with D hard to call. Germline V gene sequence: CDR1 MDHEN, CDR2 SYDVKM. CDR3 size: 13 residues. Trimming cost V 4 bases and J 0 bases, with 3 bases left between them. The chain's CDR3 is CASSSTNTGELFF. The CDR3 DNA reads as TGTGCCAGCAGTTCAACGAACACCGGGGAGCTGTTTTTT. Variable domain in full (rest from reference TRBV28 and TRBJ2-2): DVKVTQSSRYLVKRTGEKVFLECVQDMDHENMFWYRQDPGLGLRLIYFSYDVKMKEKGDIPEGYSVSREKKERFSLILESASTNQTSMYLCASSSTNTGELFFGEGSRLTVL.

V usage is TRBV11-2 and J usage is TRBJ2-3; the D gene is possibly TRBD1 (5 bases). The germline V and J ends were trimmed by 0 bases and 4 bases, with 11 bases remaining between them. The CDR3 loop spans 15 amino acids. Germline V gene lookup returns CDR1 SGHAT and CDR2 FQNNGV. CDR3 DNA sequence: TGTGCCAGCAGCTTAGACCCAGGGCCGGCAGATACGCAGTATTTT. This codes for CASSLDPGPADTQYF. Variable domain in full (rest from reference TRBV11-2 and TRBJ2-3): EAGVAQSPRYKIIEKRQSVAFWCNPISGHATLYWYQQILGQGPKLLIQFQNNGVVDDSQLPKDRFSAERLKGVDSTLKIQPAKLEDSAVYLCASSLDPGPADTQYFGPGTRLTVL.

This clone occurred once. This chain joins TRBV4-1 and TRBJ2-5; 7 bases line up with TRBD2. The CDR3 consists of 16 residues. CDR1 is MGHRA, CDR2 YSYEKL, per germline. V trimming: 0 bases; J trimming: 4 bases; junction bases outside the gene matches: 8. This CDR3 reads CASSQDGGGGGETQYF. DNA of the CDR3: TGCGCCAGCAGCCAAGATGGCGGGGGAGGTGGAGAGACCCAGTACTTC.

The chain employs TRBV18 and TRBJ1-3; D not resolved. The germline gives CDR1 KGHSH, CDR2 LQKENI. This CDR3 spans 15 amino acids. Deletions cut 4 bases from V and 4 bases from J, with 14 bases between. The CDR3 DNA is TGTGCCAGCTCACAACCATCGGGAAGGGGAAACACCATATATTTT. Amino acids: CASSQPSGRGNTIYF.

This clone was counted only a few times. The gene calls are TRBV18 and TRBJ2-7; 8 bases are a match to TRBD1. This CDR3 is built from 15 residues. The germline V gene encodes CDR1 KGHSH and CDR2 LQKENI. V shed 3 bases and J 2 bases; nucleotides not matched to a gene: 6. The CDR3 sequence is CASSPVGTGPYEQYF. DNA for the CDR3: TGTGCCAGCTCACCGGTAGGGACAGGCCCCTACGAGCAGTACTTC.

The gene calls are TRBV7-2 and TRBJ1-5, with 7 nucleotides matching TRBD1. CDR3 length equals 15 residues. V dropped 6 bases and J dropped 2; count of bases not matched to a gene: 7. The V gene's germline CDR1 is SGHTA and CDR2 FQGNSA. The CDR3 spells CASSLRQGGNQPQHF. The CDR3 DNA reads as TGTGCCAGCAGTTTAAGACAGGGCGGCAATCAGCCCCAGCATTTT.

The rearrangement joins TRBV7-8 to TRBJ2-1; D may be TRBD1 (6 bases). Trimming removed 5 bases from V and 4 bases from J, with 21 bases in between. The CDR3 consists of 17 residues. The germline V gene has CDR1 SGHVS and CDR2 FQNEAQ. CDR3: CASSQTSQGLSYNEQFF. The DNA of the CDR3 is TGTGCCAGCAGCCAAACATCACAGGGCCTATCATACAATGAGCAGTTCTTC.

This clone was counted between two and nine times. The chain couples TRBV29-1 to TRBJ1-1; 8 bases line up with TRBD1. V lost 7 bases to trimming and J lost 12 bases; unmatched junction nucleotides: 10. The V gene's germline CDR1 is SQVTM and CDR2 ANQGSEA. The CDR3 covers 11 residues. In nucleotides, the CDR3 is TGCAGCGGGGATGGACAGGGTTCCACTTTCTTT. It codes for CSGDGQGSTFF.

The chain has TRBV19 and TRBJ1-6; the match to TRBD1 covers 7 bases. The J segment lost 0 bases and the V segment lost 6 bases, leaving 5 bases of the junction unmatched. Germline-derived CDR1 and CDR2 are LNHDA and SQIVND (reference sequence). This CDR3 comprises 16 residues. CDR3 coding DNA: TGTGCCAGTAGGCCACAGGGGAGCTCCTATAATTCACCCCTCCACTTT. It is translated as CASRPQGSSYNSPLHF.

The rearrangement links TRBV11-2 to TRBJ1-2; possible D gene TRBD1, 6 bases. V lost 2 bases, J lost 5 bases, and 9 bases lay in between. The V gene's germline CDR1 is SGHAT and CDR2 FQNNGV. The CDR3 is 13 residues long. The chain's CDR3 is CASSLTGAYGYTF. The CDR3 region has the DNA TGTGCCAGCAGCTTAACGGGGGCATATGGCTACACCTTC.

This chain connects TRBV28 to TRBJ1-1; no reliable D call. CDR3 size: 12 residues. Trimming removed 7 bases at V and 3 bases at J, with 9 bases between. The germline gives CDR1 MDHEN, CDR2 SYDVKM. This CDR3 reads CASTPRDTEAFF. CDR3 nucleotides: TGTGCCAGCACCCCCCGGGACACTGAAGCTTTCTTT.

The chain is built from TRBV6-1 and TRBJ2-7, with 8 bases matching TRBD2. The CDR3 runs to 14 residues. From germline, CDR1 is MNHNS and CDR2 SASEGT. With 4 bases clipped from V and 6 bases from J, the junction kept 8 bases outside the gene matches. CDR3 sequence reads: CASSVGSGNVEQYF. CDR3 sequence (DNA): TGTGCCAGCAGTGTGGGTAGCGGGAACGTCGAGCAGTACTTC.

In nucleotides, the CDR3 is TGTGCCAGCAGGGTCATACAGGTCCATGGCTACACCTTC. It translates to CASRVIQVHGYTF. This chain uses TRBV7-2 with TRBJ1-2; tentative D call: TRBD1 (5 bases). Germline-derived CDR1 and CDR2 are SGHTA and FQGNSA. The CDR3 is made up of 13 amino acids. V was cut by 6 bases and J by 6 bases, with 14 bases left in between.

This clone was found once. This chain links TRBV27 with TRBJ2-5; no clear D. The germline gives CDR1 MNHEY, CDR2 SMNVEV (reference sequence). CDR3 length: 15 residues. V shed 5 bases and J shed 0 bases, with 13 bases lying between them. CDR3 in DNA: TGTGCCAGCAGTCCGCTAGGTGGGTACCAAGAGACCCAGTACTTC. Encoded protein: CASSPLGGYQETQYF.

The CDR3: CASSPLAGVGDTQYF. CDR3 sequence (DNA): TGTGCCAGCAGTCCTCTAGCGGGAGTGGGAGATACGCAGTATTTT. J is TRBJ2-3 and V is TRBV28; 10 bases align to TRBD2. The CDR3 extends over 15 amino acids. Germline lookup yields CDR1 MDHEN and CDR2 SYDVKM. The V gene end was trimmed by 5 bases and the J gene end by 5 bases; junction bases not matched to a gene: 7.